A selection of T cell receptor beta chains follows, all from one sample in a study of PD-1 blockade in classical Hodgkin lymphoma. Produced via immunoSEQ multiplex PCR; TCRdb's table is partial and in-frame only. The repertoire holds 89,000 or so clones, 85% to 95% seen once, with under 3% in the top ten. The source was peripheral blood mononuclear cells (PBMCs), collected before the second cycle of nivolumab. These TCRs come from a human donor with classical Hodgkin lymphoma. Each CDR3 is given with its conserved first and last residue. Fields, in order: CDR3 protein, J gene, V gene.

CASTIEGAEGNQPQHF TRBJ1-5 TRBV5-6
CAWTGGETQYF TRBJ2-5 TRBV30
CASSAGLLEQYF TRBJ2-7 TRBV2
CSVDLGHLSGYEQYF TRBJ2-7 TRBV29-1
CASPERSRGDRRDTGELFF TRBJ2-2 TRBV28
CASSEALEYEQYF TRBJ2-7 TRBV6-1
CASSLRLETLAEQYF TRBJ2-7 TRBV5-1
CASSIDPGETQYF TRBJ2-5 TRBV11-2
CASSPPTAGDQPQHF TRBJ1-5 TRBV18
CASSLGDRVKNIQYF TRBJ2-4 TRBV7-2
CASSLSWDRASHEQYF TRBJ2-7 TRBV27
CAWSVEMVSSGNTIYF TRBJ1-3 TRBV30
CASSPYGRRASYNEQFF TRBJ2-1 TRBV19
CASSLGASHTDTQYF TRBJ2-3 TRBV27
CATSMSGTGAYEQYF TRBJ2-7 TRBV10-3
CASRDSDYSGNTIYF TRBJ1-3 TRBV19
CASSSPPSGGDEQYF TRBJ2-7 TRBV28
CASSPLAYNEQFF TRBJ2-1 TRBV5-6
CASMVAGRNEQFF TRBJ2-1 TRBV6-1
CASSQESPPDTQYF TRBJ2-3 TRBV4-2
CASSYAREHNEQFF TRBJ2-1 TRBV6-5
CASSLKGQGRDGYTF TRBJ1-2 TRBV5-4
CASSTGSQETQYF TRBJ2-5 TRBV7-3
CASRDPLNIQYF TRBJ2-4 TRBV7-9
CASSLGRENTGELFF TRBJ2-2 TRBV11-2
CASNLGTVSTDTQYF TRBJ2-3 TRBV6-1
CASSPGRSSYEQYF TRBJ2-7 TRBV7-3
CASSEVVSGYEQYF TRBJ2-7 TRBV6-1
CASSYSAGHGDTEAFF TRBJ1-1 TRBV6-6
CASSEAQAWLARFSKETQYF TRBJ2-5 TRBV6-1
CASSEGTSGRLDTQYF TRBJ2-3 TRBV10-1
CASSEGVLEETKNIQYF TRBJ2-4 TRBV6-1
CAWKGTGSGGSYNEQFF TRBJ2-1 TRBV30
CATSRGAGRVDEQYF TRBJ2-7 TRBV15
CAWSSWGQSSGNTIYF TRBJ1-3 TRBV30
CASSLTTGYEQYF TRBJ2-7 TRBV27
CAITPGTSGTGELFF TRBJ2-2 TRBV10-3
CASSQVGLWAQFF TRBJ2-1 TRBV14
CASSVASGKYDEQYF TRBJ2-7 TRBV5-1
CASSDRLAPQYF TRBJ2-3 TRBV5-1
CASSLARGRYEQYF TRBJ2-7 TRBV5-7
CASSPNTGELFF TRBJ2-2 TRBV7-6
CASVTGTGSLEQYF TRBJ2-7 TRBV2
CASSFAGGDISGANVLTF TRBJ2-6 TRBV5-1
CASSPGVLRADTQYF TRBJ2-3 TRBV18
CASGTGEQGNTIYF TRBJ1-3 TRBV4-1
CASSYEGAGGEQYF TRBJ2-7 TRBV6-5
CASSPAGTGFYEQYF TRBJ2-7 TRBV19
CASARGTSLPAFF TRBJ1-1 TRBV2